This entry is about one TCR beta chain. Its target is not known. The sample is drawn from a study of metastatic and nonmetastatic thyroid tumors. As for the study in general: A comparison of repertoires was made across blood and tumor or nodule tissue from malignant and benign thyroid patients.

Notes on the study in general: Reportedly, malignant thyroid tumors had significantly higher TCR beta diversity than benign nodules, in blood and tumor.

No treatment had been given to any patient before thyroid surgery. Per the original data handling: A distant-metastasis classifier for papillary thyroid cancer was built using CDR3 differences across clinicopathological groups. TCRdb re-analyzed the PCR reads through MiXCR. In this record, the V and J calls reflect TCRdb's handling and not the investigators' own analysis. The profile covers around 7,500 clones, with 30% to 45% appearing a single time and about 44% taken by the ten largest. The CDR3 runs to 16 residues. Germline CDR1 SGDLS, CDR2 YYNGEE. V lost 4 bases and J 0 bases, leaving 14 bases between the germline ends.

The chain employs TRBV9 and TRBJ2-1, with a possible D match to TRBD2 (6 bases). The clonotype originates from a female donor with papillary thyroid cancer or a benign thyroid nodule (not recorded which). Some clones in this sample may be carry-over from other donors' samples. The sample comprised tumor tissue. In DNA form, the CDR3 reads TGTGCCAGCAGCCCCTGGCGGGGCTCCTCCTACAATGAGCAGTTCTTC. It specifies CASSPWRGSSYNEQFF.